This T cell receptor (beta chain) derives from a study of T cell repertoires in cytomegalovirus infection. About the study: Selected CMV epitopes included recently identified HLA-C-restricted ones as well as well-studied HLA-B-restricted ones. Indicated by public TCR beta signatures were CMV infection and matching HLA type. Overall study findings and caveats: The study found HLA-C-restricted CMV-specific TCR beta clonotypes dominating the ex vivo response. Cumulative frequency of public TCR beta families picked out carriers of CMV plus the relevant HLA.

This clonotype was seen only a few times. Its antigen is still unknown. TCRdb passed the reads through MiXCR, listing each CDR3 protein once. The sample holds roughly 500,000 distinct CDR3 sequences, approximately 46% seen once. V was clipped by 3 bases and J by 6 bases; unmatched bases: 7. Germline CDR1 SEHNR, CDR2 FQNEAQ (reference sequence). The CDR3 spans 15 residues. The source is a human donor in good health (CMV status not recorded). Some clones in this sample may be carry-over from other donors' samples. This chain links TRBV7-9 with TRBJ2-1; 8 nucleotides align to TRBD2. The material sequenced was cultured PBMCs, taken from culture after CMV antigen stimulation. The CDR3 loop is CASSLRSGRVNEQFF. The CDR3 bases are TGTGCCAGCAGCTTGAGAAGCGGGAGAGTCAATGAGCAGTTCTTC.